This T cell receptor (beta chain) was sequenced during a study of OX40 agonist ivuxolimab in advanced cancers. Overall study: Of the patients, three showed partial responses, one with hepatocellular carcinoma and two with cutaneous melanoma. Study conclusions and caveats: CD8+ T cells showed, on average, more clonal expansion than CD4+ cells.

Repertoires were generated with immunoSEQ multiplex PCR, while TCRdb's copy carries only in-frame clones and drops some. The sample yields 100,000 or so clones, 90% seen once. Autoimmune disease history or systemic immunosuppression led to patients being barred. The V end lost 3 bases, the J end lost 9 bases, and 9 bases lay between the germline ends. The CDR3 runs 12 residues. Germline assignment: CDR1 SEHNR and CDR2 FQNEAQ (reference sequence). In regard to this clone: Antigen unknown.

The rearrangement joins TRBV7-9 to TRBJ2-1, with a tentative D call TRBD1 (6 bases). The source is an adult with an advanced solid tumor such as melanoma, head and neck, liver or kidney cancer. Source: CD4+ or CD8+ T cells sorted from blood, taken in a trial of the OX40 agonist ivuxolimab. Written as DNA, the CDR3 is TGTGCCAGCAGCTTGGCCAGGGGTGAGCAGTTCTTC. Translated, it gives CASSLARGEQFF.